A selection of T cell receptor beta chains follows, all from one sample in a study of cytomegalovirus exposure and HLA in healthy donors. Assay: immunoSEQ multiplex PCR; the TCRdb copy retains only in-frame clones and omits some. The sample includes around 64,000 clones. Sequencing input: PBMCs. Source of these receptors: a female donor in good health and CMV-seropositive. Both conserved end residues are part of each CDR3. D genes are given only for firm matches.

CDR3 length	V gene	J gene	D gene	CDR3 protein	CDR3 DNA
16	TRBV19	TRBJ2-2	TRBD1	CASSITGGANTGELFF	TGTGCCAGTAGTATTACAGGGGGCGCGAATACCGGGGAGCTGTTTTTT
17	TRBV4-3	TRBJ2-1	-	CASSQDQASGFVGEQFF	TGCGCCAGCAGCCAAGATCAAGCCAGCGGGTTCGTGGGTGAGCAGTTCTTC
15	TRBV18	TRBJ2-2	TRBD1	CASSPSQGSTGELFF	TGTGCCAGCTCGCCCTCACAGGGGTCCACCGGGGAGCTGTTTTTT
14	TRBV5-6	TRBJ2-1	TRBD2	CASAGLAGTNEQFF	TGTGCCAGCGCGGGACTAGCGGGAACCAATGAGCAGTTCTTC
16	TRBV18	TRBJ1-3	-	CASSLNVRGPGNTIYF	TGTGCCAGCTCACTTAATGTAAGGGGCCCTGGAAACACCATATATTTT
14	TRBV28	TRBJ1-1	TRBD1	CASRSGTGYTEAFF	TGTGCCAGCCGCTCAGGGACAGGGTACACTGAAGCTTTCTTT
13	TRBV11-2	TRBJ2-7	TRBD1	CASRPGQGNEQYF	TGTGCCAGCAGACCGGGACAGGGGAACGAGCAGTACTTC
13	TRBV27	TRBJ1-2	TRBD1	CASSLRQGYGYTF	TGTGCCAGCAGTCTACGACAGGGCTATGGCTACACCTTC
15	TRBV15	TRBJ2-1	-	CATSSPGWGGNEQFF	TGTGCCACCAGCAGTCCCGGGTGGGGAGGCAATGAGCAGTTCTTC
17	TRBV4-3	TRBJ2-7	TRBD2	CASSQGLAGGSSYEQYF	TGCGCCAGCAGCCAGGGACTAGCGGGAGGTTCCTCCTACGAGCAGTACTTC
15	TRBV28	TRBJ2-5	TRBD2	CASSHLAGVEGTQYF	TGTGCCAGCAGTCATCTAGCGGGAGTAGAGGGGACCCAGTACTTC
16	TRBV6-6	TRBJ2-1	-	CASSYSWQQTYNEQFF	TGTGCCAGCAGTTACTCATGGCAACAAACCTACAATGAGCAGTTCTTC
15	TRBV18	TRBJ2-1	-	CASTTGTITYNEQFF	TGTGCCAGCACGACCGGGACAATAACCTACAATGAGCAGTTCTTC
15	TRBV6-1	TRBJ2-7	TRBD1	CASRKGQDRGYEQYF	TGTGCCAGCAGGAAGGGTCAGGACAGGGGCTACGAGCAGTACTTC
15	TRBV15	TRBJ1-4	TRBD1	CATSSTGASLEKLFF	TGTGCCACCAGCAGCACAGGGGCTTCCCTTGAAAAACTGTTTTTT
13	TRBV4-2	TRBJ1-2	-	CASSQDGLYGYTF	TGTGCCAGCAGCCAAGATGGGCTTTATGGCTACACCTTC
14	TRBV30	TRBJ2-7	TRBD2	CAWGPGLAGGEQYF	TGTGCCTGGGGGCCGGGACTAGCGGGGGGCGAGCAGTACTTC
13	TRBV9	TRBJ2-3	TRBD2	CASSGQAGGTQYF	TGTGCCAGCAGCGGACAAGCGGGGGGTACGCAGTATTTT
17	TRBV5-8	TRBJ1-1	-	CASSLQKIDRSYAEAFF	TGTGCCAGCAGCCTGCAGAAGATCGACAGGTCTTACGCTGAAGCTTTCTTT
16	TRBV19	TRBJ1-5	TRBD1	CASSRMDRDGNQPQHF	TGTGCCAGTAGTAGAATGGACAGGGACGGCAATCAGCCCCAGCATTTT
15	TRBV4-3	TRBJ2-3	-	CASSPQADAPDTQYF	TGCGCCAGCAGCCCACAGGCTGACGCGCCAGATACGCAGTATTTT